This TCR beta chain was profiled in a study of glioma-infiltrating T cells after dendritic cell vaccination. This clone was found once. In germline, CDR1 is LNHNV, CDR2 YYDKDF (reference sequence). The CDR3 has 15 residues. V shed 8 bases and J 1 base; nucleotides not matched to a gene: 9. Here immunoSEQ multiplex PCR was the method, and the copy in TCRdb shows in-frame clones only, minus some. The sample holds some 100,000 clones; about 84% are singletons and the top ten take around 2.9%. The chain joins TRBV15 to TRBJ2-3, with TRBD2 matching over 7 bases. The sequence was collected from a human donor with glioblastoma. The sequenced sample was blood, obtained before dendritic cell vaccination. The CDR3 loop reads CATRGGWMGTDTQYF. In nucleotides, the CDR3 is TGTGCCACCCGCGGGGGATGGATGGGCACAGATACGCAGTATTTT.